This T cell receptor (beta chain) was sequenced for a study of cytomegalovirus exposure and HLA in healthy donors. Across the whole study: Approximately 81% of 300 to 450 genotyped donors fell in the Caucasian-associated ancestry cluster.

This PCR relied on a set of 60 Vbeta primers and 13 Jbeta primers. Sequenced by immunoSEQ multiplex PCR; TCRdb stores in-frame clones only, minus some. This repertoire includes some 47,000 clones. Healthy bone marrow donors made up the donor group. Germline V CDR1 and CDR2: SGDLS, YYNGEE. Losses at the gene ends were 3 bases for V and 11 bases for J; bases not matched to a gene: 8. This CDR3 is built from 14 residues. The study's findings and limits: Most TCR sequences proved rare, with some public TCRs found in many donors.

Concerning this clone itself: No antigen is known for it.

The V call is TRBV9, the J call TRBJ2-1; 10 bases line up with TRBD2. This clonotype originated in a woman in her 40s in good health and CMV-seronegative. Sequenced input: PBMCs. The CDR3, as DNA: TGTGCCAGCAGCGGGAGGGGAGCGGGGGGGCAGCAGTTCTTC. Translation gives CASSGRGAGGQQFF.